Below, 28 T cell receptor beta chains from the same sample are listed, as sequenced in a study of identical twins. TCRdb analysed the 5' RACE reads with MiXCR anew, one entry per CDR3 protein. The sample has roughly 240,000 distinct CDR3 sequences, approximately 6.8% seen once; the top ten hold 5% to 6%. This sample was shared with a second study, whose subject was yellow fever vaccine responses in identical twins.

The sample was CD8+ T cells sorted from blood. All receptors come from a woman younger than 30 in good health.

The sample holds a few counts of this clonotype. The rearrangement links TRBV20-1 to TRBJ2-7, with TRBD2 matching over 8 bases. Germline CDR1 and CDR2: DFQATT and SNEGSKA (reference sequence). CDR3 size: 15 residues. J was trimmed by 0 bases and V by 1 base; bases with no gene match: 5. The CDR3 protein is CSARGRSGSSYEQYF. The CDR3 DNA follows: TGCAGTGCTAGAGGCAGGAGCGGGAGCTCCTACGAGCAGTACTTC.

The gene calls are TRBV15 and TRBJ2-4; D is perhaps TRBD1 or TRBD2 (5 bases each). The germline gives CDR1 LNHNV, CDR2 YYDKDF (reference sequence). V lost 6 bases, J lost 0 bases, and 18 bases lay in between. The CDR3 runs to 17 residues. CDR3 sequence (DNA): TGTGCCACCAGGGAGACAAGGGGAGAACTAGCCAAAAACATTCAGTACTTC. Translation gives CATRETRGELAKNIQYF.

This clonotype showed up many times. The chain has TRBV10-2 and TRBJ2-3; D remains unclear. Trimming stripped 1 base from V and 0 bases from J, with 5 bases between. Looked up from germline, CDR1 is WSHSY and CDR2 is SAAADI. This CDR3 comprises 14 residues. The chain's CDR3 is CASSEYASTDTQYF. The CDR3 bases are TGCGCCAGCAGTGAGTACGCCAGCACAGATACGCAGTATTTT.

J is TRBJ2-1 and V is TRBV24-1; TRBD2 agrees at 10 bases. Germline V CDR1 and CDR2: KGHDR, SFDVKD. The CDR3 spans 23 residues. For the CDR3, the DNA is TGTGCGGCCATTTATTTGCAAATGGGGAGGTTCGTAGCGGGAGGCTTCTCCTACAATGAGCAGTTCTTC. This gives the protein CAAIYLQMGRFVAGGFSYNEQFF.

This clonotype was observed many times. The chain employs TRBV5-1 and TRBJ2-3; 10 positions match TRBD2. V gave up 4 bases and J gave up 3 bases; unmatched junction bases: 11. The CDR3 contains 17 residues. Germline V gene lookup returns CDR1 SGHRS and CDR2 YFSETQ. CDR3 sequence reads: CASSKAGGPSSTDTQYF. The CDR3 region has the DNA TGCGCCAGCAGCAAAGCGGGAGGGCCCTCTAGTACAGATACGCAGTATTTT.

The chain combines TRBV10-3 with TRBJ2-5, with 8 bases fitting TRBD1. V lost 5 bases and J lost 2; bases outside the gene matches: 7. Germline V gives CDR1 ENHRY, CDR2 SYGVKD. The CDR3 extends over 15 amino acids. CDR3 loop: CAISPGQALQETQYF. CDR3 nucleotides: TGTGCCATCAGTCCGGGACAGGCCTTACAAGAGACCCAGTACTTC.

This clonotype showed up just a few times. The CDR3 loop reads CASRFRGREVDEQFF. As DNA, the CDR3 is TGCGCCAGCCGGTTCAGAGGGCGGGAGGTCGATGAGCAGTTCTTC. The chain is built from TRBV4-1 and TRBJ2-1; TRBD2 aligns across 8 bases. Germline loops: CDR1 MGHRA, CDR2 YSYEKL. The CDR3 sequence is 15 residues long. J was trimmed by 8 bases and V by 8 bases; bases with no gene match: 14.

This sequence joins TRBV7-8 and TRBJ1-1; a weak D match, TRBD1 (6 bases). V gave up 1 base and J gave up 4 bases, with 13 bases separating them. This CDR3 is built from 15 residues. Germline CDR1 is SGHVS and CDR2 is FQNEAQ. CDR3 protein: CASSLGLAGATEAFF. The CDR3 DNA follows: TGTGCCAGCAGCTTAGGTCTGGCGGGGGCCACTGAAGCTTTCTTT. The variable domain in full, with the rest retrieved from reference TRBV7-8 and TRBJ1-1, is GAGVSQSPRYKVAKRGQDVALRCDPISGHVSLFWYQQALGQGPEFLTYFQNEAQLDKSGLPSDRFFAERPEGSVSTLKIQRTQQEDSAVYLCASSLGLAGATEAFFGQGTRLTVV.

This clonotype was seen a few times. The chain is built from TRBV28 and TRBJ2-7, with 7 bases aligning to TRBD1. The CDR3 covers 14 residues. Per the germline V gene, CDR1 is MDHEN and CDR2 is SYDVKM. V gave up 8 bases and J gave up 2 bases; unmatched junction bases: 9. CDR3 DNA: TGTGCCAGCGCAGGGACAGATTTTACCTACGAGCAGTACGTC. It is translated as CASAGTDFTYEQYV.

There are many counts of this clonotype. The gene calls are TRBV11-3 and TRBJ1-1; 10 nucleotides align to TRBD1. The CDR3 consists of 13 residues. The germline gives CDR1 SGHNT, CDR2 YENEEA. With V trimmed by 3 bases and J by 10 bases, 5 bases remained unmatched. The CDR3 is CASSFDRGLGAFF. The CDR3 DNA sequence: TGTGCCAGCAGCTTCGACAGGGGGCTAGGAGCTTTCTTT.

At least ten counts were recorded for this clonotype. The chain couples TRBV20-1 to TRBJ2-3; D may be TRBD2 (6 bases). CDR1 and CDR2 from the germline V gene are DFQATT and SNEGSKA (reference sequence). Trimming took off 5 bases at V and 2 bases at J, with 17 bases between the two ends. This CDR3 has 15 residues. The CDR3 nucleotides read TGCAGTGCTTCCCTAGCGAGAAGGTACACAGATACGCAGTATTTT. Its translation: CSASLARRYTDTQYF.

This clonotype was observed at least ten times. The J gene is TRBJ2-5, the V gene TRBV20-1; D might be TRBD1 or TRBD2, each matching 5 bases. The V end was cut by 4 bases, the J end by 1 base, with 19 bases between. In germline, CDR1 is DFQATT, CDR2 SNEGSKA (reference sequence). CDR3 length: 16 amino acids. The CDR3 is CSAKSPQGRPQETQYF. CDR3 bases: TGCAGTGCTAAAAGCCCCCAGGGACGGCCCCAAGAGACCCAGTACTTC.

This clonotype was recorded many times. CDR3 DNA sequence: TGTGCCAGCAGCCTCCGGGACAGGGGCACCGGGGAGCTGTTTTTT. The encoded protein is CASSLRDRGTGELFF. This rearrangement joins TRBV13 to TRBJ2-2, with 10 nucleotides matching TRBD1. This CDR3 contains 15 residues. Losses at the gene ends were 5 bases for V and 4 bases for J; bases not matched to a gene: 4. Germline V gives CDR1 PRHDT, CDR2 FYEKMQ (reference sequence).

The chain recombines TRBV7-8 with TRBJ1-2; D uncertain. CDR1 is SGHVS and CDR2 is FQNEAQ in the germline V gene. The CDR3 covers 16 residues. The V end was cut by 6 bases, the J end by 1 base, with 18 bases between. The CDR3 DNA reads TGTGCCAGCAGTTCGAAAGTTGCGGATTATAACTATGGCTACACCTTC. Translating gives CASSSKVADYNYGYTF. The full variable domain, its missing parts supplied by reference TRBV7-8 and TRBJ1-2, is GAGVSQSPRYKVAKRGQDVALRCDPISGHVSLFWYQQALGQGPEFLTYFQNEAQLDKSGLPSDRFFAERPEGSVSTLKIQRTQQEDSAVYLCASSSKVADYNYGYTFGSGTRLTVV.

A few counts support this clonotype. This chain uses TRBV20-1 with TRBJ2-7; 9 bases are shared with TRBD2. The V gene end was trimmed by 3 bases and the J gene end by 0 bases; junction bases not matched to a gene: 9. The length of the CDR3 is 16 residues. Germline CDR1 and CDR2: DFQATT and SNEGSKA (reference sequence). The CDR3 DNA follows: TGCAGTGCTAGCCGAGCGGGGGGCCGGAGCTCCTACGAGCAGTACTTC. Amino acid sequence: CSASRAGGRSSYEQYF.

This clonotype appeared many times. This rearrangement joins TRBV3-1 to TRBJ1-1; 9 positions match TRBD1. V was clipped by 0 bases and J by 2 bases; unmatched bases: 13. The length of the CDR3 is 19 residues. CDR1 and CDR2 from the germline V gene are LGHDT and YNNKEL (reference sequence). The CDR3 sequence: CASSQDLVRDREENTEAFF. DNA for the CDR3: TGTGCCAGCAGCCAAGATCTTGTCCGGGACAGGGAGGAAAACACTGAAGCTTTCTTT. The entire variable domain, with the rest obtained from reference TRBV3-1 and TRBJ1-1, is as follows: DTAVSQTPKYLVTQMGNDKSIKCEQNLGHDTMYWYKQDSKKFLKIMFSYNNKELIINETVPNRFSPKSPDKAHLNLHINSLELGDSAVYFCASSQDLVRDREENTEAFFGQGTRLTVV.

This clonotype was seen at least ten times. CDR3 DNA: TGTGCCAGCAGCCCCTGGGGGTGGCAAGAGACCCAGTACTTC. Amino acids: CASSPWGWQETQYF. V and J are TRBV9 and TRBJ2-5; D may match TRBD1 or TRBD2 (5 bases each). CDR3 length: 14 amino acids. The germline V gene has CDR1 SGDLS and CDR2 YYNGEE. The germline V and J ends were trimmed by 4 bases and 2 bases, with 12 bases remaining between them. The full variable domain, completed using reference TRBV9 and TRBJ2-5, is DSGVTQTPKHLITATGQRVTLRCSPRSGDLSVYWYQQSLDQGLQFLIQYYNGEERAKGNILERFSAQQFPDLHSELNLSSLELGDSALYFCASSPWGWQETQYFGPGTRLLVL.

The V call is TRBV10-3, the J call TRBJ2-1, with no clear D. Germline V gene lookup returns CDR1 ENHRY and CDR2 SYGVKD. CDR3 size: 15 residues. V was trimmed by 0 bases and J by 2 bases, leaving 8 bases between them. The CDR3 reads CAISESGGTYNEQFF. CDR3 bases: TGTGCCATCAGTGAGTCTGGCGGAACCTACAATGAGCAGTTCTTC.

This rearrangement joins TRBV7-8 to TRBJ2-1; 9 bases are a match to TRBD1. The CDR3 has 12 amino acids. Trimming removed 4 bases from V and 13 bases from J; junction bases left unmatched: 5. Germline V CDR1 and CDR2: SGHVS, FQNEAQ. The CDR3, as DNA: TGTGCCAGCAGCTCTACAGGGGGCGCCCAGTTCTTC. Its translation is CASSSTGGAQFF.

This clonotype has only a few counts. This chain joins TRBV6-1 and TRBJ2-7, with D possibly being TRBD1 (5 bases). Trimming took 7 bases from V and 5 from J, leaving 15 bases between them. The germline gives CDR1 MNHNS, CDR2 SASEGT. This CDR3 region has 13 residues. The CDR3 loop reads CASTLGDRHEQYV. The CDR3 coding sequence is TGTGCCAGCACCCTAGGAGACAGACACGAGCAGTACGTC.

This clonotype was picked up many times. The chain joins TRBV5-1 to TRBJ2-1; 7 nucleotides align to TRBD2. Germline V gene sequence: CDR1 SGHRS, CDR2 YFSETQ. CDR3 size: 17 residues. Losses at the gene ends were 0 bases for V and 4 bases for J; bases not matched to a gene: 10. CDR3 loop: CASSLALSGRAYNEQFF. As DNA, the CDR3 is TGCGCCAGCAGCTTGGCCTTAAGTGGGAGGGCTTACAATGAGCAGTTCTTC.

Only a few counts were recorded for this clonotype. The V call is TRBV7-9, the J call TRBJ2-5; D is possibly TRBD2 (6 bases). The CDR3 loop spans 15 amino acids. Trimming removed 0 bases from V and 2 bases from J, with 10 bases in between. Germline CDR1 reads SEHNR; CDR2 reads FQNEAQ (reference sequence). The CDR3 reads CASSLAGGDQETQYF. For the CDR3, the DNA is TGTGCCAGCAGCTTAGCGGGGGGAGATCAAGAGACCCAGTACTTC.

The CDR3 DNA is TGCGCCAGCAGGGGCGGGAGAGGCTCCTACGAGCAGTACTTC. Translation: CASRGGRGSYEQYF. The V gene is TRBV5-1, the J gene TRBJ2-7, with TRBD2 matching over 7 bases. After removal of 5 bases from V and 0 bases from J, the junction contained 5 bases not matched to a gene. CDR3 length: 14 residues. Germline loops: CDR1 SGHRS, CDR2 YFSETQ.

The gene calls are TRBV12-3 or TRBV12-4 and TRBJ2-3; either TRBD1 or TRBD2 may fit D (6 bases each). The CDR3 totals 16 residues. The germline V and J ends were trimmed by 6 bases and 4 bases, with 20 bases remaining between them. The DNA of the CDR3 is TGTGCCAGCAGACCGCTGATCGGGGGCGAATCAGATACGCAGTATTTT. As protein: CASRPLIGGESDTQYF.

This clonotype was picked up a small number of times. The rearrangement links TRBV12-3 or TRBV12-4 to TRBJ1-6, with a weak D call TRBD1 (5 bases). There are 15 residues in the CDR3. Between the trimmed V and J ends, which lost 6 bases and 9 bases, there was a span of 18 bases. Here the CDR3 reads CASSPDGGGISPLHF. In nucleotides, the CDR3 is TGTGCCAGCAGCCCCGACGGCGGGGGAATTTCACCCCTCCACTTT.

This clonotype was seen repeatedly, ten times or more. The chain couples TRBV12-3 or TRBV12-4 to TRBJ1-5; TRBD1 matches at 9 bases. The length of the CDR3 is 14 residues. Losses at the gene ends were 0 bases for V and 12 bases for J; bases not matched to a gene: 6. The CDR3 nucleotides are TGTGCCAGCAGTTTAGCTGCGTCGGACAGGGGCCAGCATTTT. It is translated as CASSLAASDRGQHF.

The CDR3 here is CASSLISLDRNSGANVLTF. The CDR3 DNA sequence: TGTGCCAGCAGCTTAATTTCCCTCGACAGAAACTCTGGGGCCAACGTCCTGACTTTC. This chain connects TRBV5-4 to TRBJ2-6, with a weak D call TRBD1 (5 bases). Germline lookup yields CDR1 SGHNT and CDR2 YYREEE (reference sequence). This CDR3 has 19 residues. V was shortened by 2 bases and J by 0 bases, with 18 bases between the two germline ends.

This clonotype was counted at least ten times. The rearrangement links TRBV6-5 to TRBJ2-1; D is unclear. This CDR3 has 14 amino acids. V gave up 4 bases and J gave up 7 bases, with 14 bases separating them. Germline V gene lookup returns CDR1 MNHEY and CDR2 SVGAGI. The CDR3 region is CASSLLAPGNEQFF. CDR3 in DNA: TGTGCCAGCAGTTTACTTGCCCCTGGGAATGAGCAGTTCTTC.